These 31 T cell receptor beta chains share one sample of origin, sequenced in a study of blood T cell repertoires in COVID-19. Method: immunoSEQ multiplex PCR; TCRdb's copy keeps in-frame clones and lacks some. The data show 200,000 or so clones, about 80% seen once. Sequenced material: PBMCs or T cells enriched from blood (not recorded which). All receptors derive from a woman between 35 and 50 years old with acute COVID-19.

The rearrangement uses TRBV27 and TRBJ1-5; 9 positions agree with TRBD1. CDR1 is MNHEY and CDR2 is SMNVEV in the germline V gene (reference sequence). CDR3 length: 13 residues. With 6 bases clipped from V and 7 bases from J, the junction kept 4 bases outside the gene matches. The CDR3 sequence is CASRGQGGQPQHF. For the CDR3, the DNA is TGTGCCAGCAGGGGACAGGGTGGGCAGCCCCAGCATTTT.

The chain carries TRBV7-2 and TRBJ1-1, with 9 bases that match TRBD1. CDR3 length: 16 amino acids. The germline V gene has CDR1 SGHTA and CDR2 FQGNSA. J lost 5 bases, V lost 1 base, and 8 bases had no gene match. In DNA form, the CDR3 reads TGTGCCAGCAGCTTAGTTGGACAGGGGAGCTCGACTGAAGCTTTCTTT. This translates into CASSLVGQGSSTEAFF.

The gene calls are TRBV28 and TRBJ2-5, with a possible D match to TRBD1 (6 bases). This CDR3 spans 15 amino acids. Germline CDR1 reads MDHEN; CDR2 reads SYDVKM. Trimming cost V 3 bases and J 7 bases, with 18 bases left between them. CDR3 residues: CASSLDLQGPGTQYF. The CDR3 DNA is TGTGCCAGCAGTTTGGATCTACAGGGTCCAGGGACCCAGTACTTC.

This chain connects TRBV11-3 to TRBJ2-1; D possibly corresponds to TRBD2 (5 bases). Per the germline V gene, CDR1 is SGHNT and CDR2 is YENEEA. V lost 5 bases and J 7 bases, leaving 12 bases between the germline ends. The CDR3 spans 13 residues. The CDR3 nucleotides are TGTGCCAGCAGCCTCGGGGAAAGGAATGAGCAGTTCTTC. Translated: CASSLGERNEQFF.

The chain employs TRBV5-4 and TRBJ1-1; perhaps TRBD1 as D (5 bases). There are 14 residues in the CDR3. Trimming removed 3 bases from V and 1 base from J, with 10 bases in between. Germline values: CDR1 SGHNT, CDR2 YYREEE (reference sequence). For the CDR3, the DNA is TGTGCCAGCAGCTCTTCCGGGGGGAACACTGAAGCTTTCTTT. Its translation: CASSSSGGNTEAFF.

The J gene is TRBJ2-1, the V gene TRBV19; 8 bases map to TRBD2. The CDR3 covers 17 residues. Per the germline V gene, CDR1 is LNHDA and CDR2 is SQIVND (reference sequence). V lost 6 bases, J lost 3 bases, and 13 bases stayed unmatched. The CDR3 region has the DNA TGTGCCAGTAGATGGGGAGGTAGCGGGGCCTTCTACAATGAGCAGTTCTTC. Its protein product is CASRWGGSGAFYNEQFF.

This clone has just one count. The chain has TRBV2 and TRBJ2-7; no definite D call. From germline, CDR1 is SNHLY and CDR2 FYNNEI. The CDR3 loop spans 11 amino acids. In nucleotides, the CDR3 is TGTGCCAGCACCTTTCTTGATGGCCTTTCGGTC. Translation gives CASTFLDGLSV.

In DNA form, the CDR3 reads TGTGCCAGTAGTTACACTCCGGGAGCGGGCTACGAGCAGTACTTC. This codes for CASSYTPGAGYEQYF. This chain connects TRBV19 to TRBJ2-7; perhaps TRBD2 as D (6 bases). From germline, CDR1 is LNHDA and CDR2 SQIVND (reference sequence). This CDR3 is 15 amino acids long. Trimming shortened V by 5 bases and J by 3 bases, and 17 bases separated the two germline ends.

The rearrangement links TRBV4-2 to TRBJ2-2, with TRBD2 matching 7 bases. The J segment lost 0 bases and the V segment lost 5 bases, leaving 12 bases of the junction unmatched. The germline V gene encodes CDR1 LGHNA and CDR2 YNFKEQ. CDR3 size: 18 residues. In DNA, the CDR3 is TGTGCCAGCAGCGGTCGGGAGGTGTACCCCGCGAACACCGGGGAGCTGTTTTTT. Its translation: CASSGREVYPANTGELFF.

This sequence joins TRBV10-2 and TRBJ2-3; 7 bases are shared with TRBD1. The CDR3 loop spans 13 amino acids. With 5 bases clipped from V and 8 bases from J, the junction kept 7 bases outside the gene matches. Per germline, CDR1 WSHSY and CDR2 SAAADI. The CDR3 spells CASSLTGPGTQYF. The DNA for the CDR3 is TGCGCCAGCAGTCTGACAGGGCCAGGTACGCAGTATTTT.

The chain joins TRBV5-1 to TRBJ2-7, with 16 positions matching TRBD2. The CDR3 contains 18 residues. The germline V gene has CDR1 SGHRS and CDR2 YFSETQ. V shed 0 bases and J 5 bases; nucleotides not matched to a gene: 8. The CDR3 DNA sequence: TGCGCCAGCAGCTTGGTGGGACTAGCGGGAGGGCCGGGGCACGAGCAGTACTTC. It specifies CASSLVGLAGGPGHEQYF.

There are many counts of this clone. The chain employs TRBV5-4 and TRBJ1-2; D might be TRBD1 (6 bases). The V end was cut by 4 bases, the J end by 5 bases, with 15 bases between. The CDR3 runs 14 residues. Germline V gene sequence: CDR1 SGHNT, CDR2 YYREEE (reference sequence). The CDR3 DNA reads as TGTGCCAGCAGCGTAACAGGGAGGGGATATGGCTACACCTTC. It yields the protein CASSVTGRGYGYTF. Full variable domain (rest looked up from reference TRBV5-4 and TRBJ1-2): ETGVTQSPTHLIKTRGQQVTLRCSSQSGHNTVSWYQQALGQGPQFIFQYYREEENGRGNFPPRFSGLQFPNYSSELNVNALELDDSALYLCASSVTGRGYGYTFGSGTRLTVV.

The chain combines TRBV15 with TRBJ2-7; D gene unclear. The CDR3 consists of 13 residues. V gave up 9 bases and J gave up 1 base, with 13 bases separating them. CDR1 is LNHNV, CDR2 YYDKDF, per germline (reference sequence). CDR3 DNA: TGTGCCACGGCCCTGGGCAAATCCTACGAGCAGTACTTC. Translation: CATALGKSYEQYF.

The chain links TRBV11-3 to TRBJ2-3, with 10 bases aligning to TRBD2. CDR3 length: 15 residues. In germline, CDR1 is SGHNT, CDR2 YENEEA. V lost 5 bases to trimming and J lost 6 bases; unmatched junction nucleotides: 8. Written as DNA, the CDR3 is TGTGCCAGCAGCCGCGGGACTAGCGAGTGGGATACGCAGTATTTT. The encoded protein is CASSRGTSEWDTQYF.

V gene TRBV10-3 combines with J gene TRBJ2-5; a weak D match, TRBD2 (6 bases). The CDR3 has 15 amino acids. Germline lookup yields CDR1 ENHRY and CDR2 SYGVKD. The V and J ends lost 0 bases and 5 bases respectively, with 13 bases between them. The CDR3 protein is CAISESREREETQYF. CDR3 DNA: TGTGCCATCAGTGAGTCACGGGAGAGGGAGGAGACCCAGTACTTC.

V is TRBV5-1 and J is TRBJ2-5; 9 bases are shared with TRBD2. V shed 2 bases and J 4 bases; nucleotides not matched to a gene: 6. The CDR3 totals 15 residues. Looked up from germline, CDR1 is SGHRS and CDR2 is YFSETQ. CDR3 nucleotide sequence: TGCGCCAGCAGCTTCCAAGCGGGAGGTTTAGAGACCCAGTACTTC. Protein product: CASSFQAGGLETQYF.

CDR3 in amino acids: CASSLWGGGYTF. The CDR3 DNA reads as TGTGCCAGCAGCTTATGGGGGGGTGGCTACACCTTC. The genes are TRBV7-2 and TRBJ1-2, with D possibly matching TRBD1 (5 bases). Trimming pared 2 bases from V and 7 bases from J, leaving 8 bases between. The CDR3 runs to 12 residues. CDR1 and CDR2 (germline): SGHTA, FQGNSA.

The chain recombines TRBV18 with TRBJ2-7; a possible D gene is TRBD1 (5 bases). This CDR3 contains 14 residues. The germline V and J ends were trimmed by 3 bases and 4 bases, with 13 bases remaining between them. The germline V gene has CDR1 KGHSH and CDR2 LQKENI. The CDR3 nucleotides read TGTGCCAGCTCACCGAGACAGCTAAGTTACGAGCAGTACTTC. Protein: CASSPRQLSYEQYF.

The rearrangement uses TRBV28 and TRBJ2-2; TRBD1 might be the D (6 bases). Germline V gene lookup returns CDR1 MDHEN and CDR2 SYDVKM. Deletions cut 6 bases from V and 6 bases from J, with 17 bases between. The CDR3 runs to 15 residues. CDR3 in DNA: TGTGCCAGCAGACCCGCAGGGGTTGATGCCGGGGAGCTGTTTTTT. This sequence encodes CASRPAGVDAGELFF. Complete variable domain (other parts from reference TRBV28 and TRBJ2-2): DVKVTQSSRYLVKRTGEKVFLECVQDMDHENMFWYRQDPGLGLRLIYFSYDVKMKEKGDIPEGYSVSREKKERFSLILESASTNQTSMYLCASRPAGVDAGELFFGEGSRLTVL.

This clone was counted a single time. The CDR3 sequence: CASSLPITDTQYF. The CDR3, as DNA: TGTGCCAGCAGTTTACCCATCACAGATACGCAGTATTTT. The chain combines TRBV28 with TRBJ2-3; no clear D. CDR3 length: 13 amino acids. Germline-derived CDR1 and CDR2 are MDHEN and SYDVKM. Trimming stripped 2 bases from V and 2 bases from J, with 5 bases between.

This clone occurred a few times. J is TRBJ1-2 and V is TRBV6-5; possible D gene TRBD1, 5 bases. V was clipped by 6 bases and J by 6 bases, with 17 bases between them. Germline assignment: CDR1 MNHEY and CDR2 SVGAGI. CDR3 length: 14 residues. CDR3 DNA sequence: TGTGCCAGCAGGGAGGCAGGGAGGATTAATGGCTACACCTTC. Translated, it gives CASREAGRINGYTF.

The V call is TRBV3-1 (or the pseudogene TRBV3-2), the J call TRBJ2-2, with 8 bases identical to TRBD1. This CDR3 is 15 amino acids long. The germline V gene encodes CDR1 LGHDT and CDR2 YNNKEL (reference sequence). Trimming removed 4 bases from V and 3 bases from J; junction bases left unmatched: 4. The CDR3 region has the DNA TGTGCCAGCAGCCCGACAGGGGCTTACACCGGGGAGCTGTTTTTT. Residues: CASSPTGAYTGELFF.

CDR3 residues: CASSLAPQGTGNTIYF. The CDR3 DNA reads as TGTGCCAGCAGCTTAGCCCCCCAGGGAACGGGAAACACCATATATTTT. This chain connects TRBV7-2 to TRBJ1-3, with a weak D call TRBD1 (5 bases). The ends were cut back, 0 bases at V and 4 bases at J, with 13 bases in the middle. From germline, CDR1 is SGHTA and CDR2 FQGNSA. The CDR3 is 16 residues long.

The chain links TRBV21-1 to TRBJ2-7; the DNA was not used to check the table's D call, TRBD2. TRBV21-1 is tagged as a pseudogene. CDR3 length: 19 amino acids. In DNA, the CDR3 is TGTGCCAGCAGCACAGCCCTAGCGGGGGGGGACAAAATTCGCCACGAGCAGTACTTC. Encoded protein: CASSTALAGGDKIRHEQYF.

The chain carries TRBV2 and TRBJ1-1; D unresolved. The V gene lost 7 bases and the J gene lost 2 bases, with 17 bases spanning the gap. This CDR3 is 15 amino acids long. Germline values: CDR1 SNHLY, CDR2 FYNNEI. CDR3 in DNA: TGTGCCAGCACTATGAGGGCAGGAGGAAACACTGAAGCTTTCTTT. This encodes CASTMRAGGNTEAFF.

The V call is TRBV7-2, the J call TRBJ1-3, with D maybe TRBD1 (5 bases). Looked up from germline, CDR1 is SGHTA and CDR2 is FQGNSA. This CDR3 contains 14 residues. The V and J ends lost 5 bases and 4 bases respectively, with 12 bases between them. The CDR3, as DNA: TGTGCCAGCAGCGTAGTGACAGCCGGAAACACCATATATTTT. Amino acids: CASSVVTAGNTIYF.

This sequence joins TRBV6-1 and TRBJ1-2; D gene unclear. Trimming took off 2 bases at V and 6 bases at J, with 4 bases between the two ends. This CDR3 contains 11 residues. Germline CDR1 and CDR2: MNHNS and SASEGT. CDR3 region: CASSEYNGYTF. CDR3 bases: TGTGCCAGCAGTGAATATAATGGCTACACCTTC.

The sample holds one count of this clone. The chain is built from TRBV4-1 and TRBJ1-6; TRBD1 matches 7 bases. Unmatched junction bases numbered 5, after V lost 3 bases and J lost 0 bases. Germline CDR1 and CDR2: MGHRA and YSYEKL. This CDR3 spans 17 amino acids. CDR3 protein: CASSQVTGTSYNSPLHF. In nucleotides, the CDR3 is TGCGCCAGCAGCCAGGTGACAGGGACCTCCTATAATTCACCCCTCCACTTT.

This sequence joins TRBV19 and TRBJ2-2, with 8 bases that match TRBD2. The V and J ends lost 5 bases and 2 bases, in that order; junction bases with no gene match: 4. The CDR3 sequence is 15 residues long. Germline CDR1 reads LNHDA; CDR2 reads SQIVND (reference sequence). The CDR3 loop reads CASSVLAANTGELFF. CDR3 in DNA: TGTGCCAGTAGTGTACTAGCGGCAAACACCGGGGAGCTGTTTTTT.

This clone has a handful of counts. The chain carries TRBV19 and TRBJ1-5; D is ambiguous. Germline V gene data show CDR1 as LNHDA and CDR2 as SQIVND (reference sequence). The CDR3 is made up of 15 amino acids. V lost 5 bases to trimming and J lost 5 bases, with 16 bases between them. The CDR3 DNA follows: TGTGCCAGTAGTTCCCAGGCTCATACTGATCAGCCCCAGCATTTT. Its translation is CASSSQAHTDQPQHF.

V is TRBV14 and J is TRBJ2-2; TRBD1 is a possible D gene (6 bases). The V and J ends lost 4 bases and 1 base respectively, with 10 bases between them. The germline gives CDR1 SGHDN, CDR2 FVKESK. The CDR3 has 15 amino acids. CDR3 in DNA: TGTGCCAGCAGCCCGTTGACAGGGAACACCGGGGAGCTGTTTTTT. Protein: CASSPLTGNTGELFF.